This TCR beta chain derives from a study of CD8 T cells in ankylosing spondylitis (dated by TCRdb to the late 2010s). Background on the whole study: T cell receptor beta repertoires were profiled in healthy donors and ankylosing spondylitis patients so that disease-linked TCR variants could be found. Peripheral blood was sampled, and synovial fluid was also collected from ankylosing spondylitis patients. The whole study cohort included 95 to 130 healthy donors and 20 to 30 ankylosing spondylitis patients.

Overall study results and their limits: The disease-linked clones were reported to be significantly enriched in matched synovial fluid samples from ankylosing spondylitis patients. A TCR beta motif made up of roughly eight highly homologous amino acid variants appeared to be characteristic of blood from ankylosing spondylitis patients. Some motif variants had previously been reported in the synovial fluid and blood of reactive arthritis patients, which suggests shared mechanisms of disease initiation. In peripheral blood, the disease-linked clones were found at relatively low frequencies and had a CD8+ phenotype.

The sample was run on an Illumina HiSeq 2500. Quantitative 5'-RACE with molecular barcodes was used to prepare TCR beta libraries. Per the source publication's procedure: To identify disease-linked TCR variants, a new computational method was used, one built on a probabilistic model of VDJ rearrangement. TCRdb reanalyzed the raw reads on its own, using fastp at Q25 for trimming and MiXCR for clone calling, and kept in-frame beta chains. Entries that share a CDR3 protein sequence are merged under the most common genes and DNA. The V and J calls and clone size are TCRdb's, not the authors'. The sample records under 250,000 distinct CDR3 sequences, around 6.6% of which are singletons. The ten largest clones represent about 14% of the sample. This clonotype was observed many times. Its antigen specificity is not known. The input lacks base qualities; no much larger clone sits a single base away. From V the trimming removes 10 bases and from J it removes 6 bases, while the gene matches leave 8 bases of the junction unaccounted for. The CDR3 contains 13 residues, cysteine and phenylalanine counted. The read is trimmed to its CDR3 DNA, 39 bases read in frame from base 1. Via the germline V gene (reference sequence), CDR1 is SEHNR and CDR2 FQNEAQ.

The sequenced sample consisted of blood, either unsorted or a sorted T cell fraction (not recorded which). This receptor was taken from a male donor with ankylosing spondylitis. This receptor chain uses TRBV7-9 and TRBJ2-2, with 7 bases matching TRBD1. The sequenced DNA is TGTGCCACCGCAGGGGGAAGGGCCGGGGAGCTGTTTTTT. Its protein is CATAGGRAGELFF.